What follows are 26 T cell receptor beta chains derived from one specimen sequenced in a study of T-cell reconstitution after alpha-beta-depleted transplantation in children. The authors prepared the TCRbeta library with unique molecular identifiers. TCRdb used MiXCR to reprocess the PCR reads, holding one entry per CDR3 protein. The sample has roughly 120,000 distinct CDR3 sequences; about a tenth are singletons. Sequencing was performed on PBMCs, taken before TCRalphabeta/CD19-depleted stem cell transplant. The receptors here all came from a boy between 2 and 15 years old with acute lymphoblastic leukemia, due to receive a stem cell transplant.

This clonotype came up once. The J gene is TRBJ1-1, the V gene TRBV20-1; 8 nucleotides align to TRBD1. J gave up 7 bases and V 1 base, and 20 bases lay outside the gene matches. The CDR3 extends over 18 amino acids. CDR1 DFQATT and CDR2 SNEGSKA come from the germline V gene (reference sequence). Here the CDR3 reads CSARGLVASGTGGLEAFF. The CDR3 coding sequence is TGCAGTGCTAGAGGGCTAGTGGCCAGTGGGACAGGTGGCCTTGAAGCTTTCTTT.

This clonotype occurred many times. The chain carries TRBV7-6 and TRBJ2-7; D possibly corresponds to TRBD2 (6 bases). Germline V gene data show CDR1 as SGHVS and CDR2 as FNYEAQ. V was trimmed by 1 base and J by 5 bases, leaving 15 bases between them. The CDR3 runs 15 residues. CDR3 region: CASSLVAAGTHEQYF. CDR3 nucleotides: TGTGCCAGCAGCTTAGTAGCGGCAGGGACCCACGAGCAGTACTTC. The complete variable domain, with remaining parts taken from reference TRBV7-6 and TRBJ2-7, reads GAGVSQSPRYKVTKRGQDVALRCDPISGHVSLYWYRQALGQGPEFLTYFNYEAQQDKSGLPNDRFSAERPEGSISTLTIQRTEQRDSAMYRCASSLVAAGTHEQYFGPGTRLTVT.

This clonotype was counted many times. The chain couples TRBV12-3 or TRBV12-4 to TRBJ1-1, with D perhaps matching TRBD1 (5 bases). CDR3 length equals 16 residues. V was clipped by 6 bases and J by 5 bases, with 22 bases between them. CDR3 amino acids: CASSLRGSSRGTEAFF. The CDR3 nucleotides read TGTGCCAGCAGCTTAAGGGGCTCATCCCGAGGGACTGAAGCTTTCTTT.

V is TRBV6-2 or TRBV6-3 and J is TRBJ2-3; the D gene is possibly TRBD2 (6 bases). The CDR3 length is 15 residues. Germline CDR1 reads MNHEY; CDR2 reads SVGEGT. Trimming shortened V by 2 bases and J by 4 bases, and 13 bases separated the two germline ends. This chain's CDR3 is CASSYVGGAPDTQYF. CDR3 DNA: TGTGCCAGCAGTTACGTCGGCGGGGCCCCAGATACGCAGTATTTT.

This clonotype came up many times. The chain recombines TRBV6-1 with TRBJ1-5; no definite D call. The CDR3 runs 14 residues. The V end was cut by 1 base, the J end by 5 bases, with 9 bases between. Per germline, CDR1 MNHNS and CDR2 SASEGT. CDR3 sequence reads: CASSEGGTDQPQHF. Written as DNA, the CDR3 is TGTGCCAGCAGTGAAGGGGGTACCGATCAGCCCCAGCATTTT.

This clonotype has just a few counts. The chain has TRBV18 and TRBJ2-1; 11 positions match TRBD2. The germline V gene has CDR1 KGHSH and CDR2 LQKENI. The trim removed 0 bases at V and 0 bases at J, leaving 13 bases unmatched. The CDR3 contains 21 residues. Here the CDR3 reads CASSPPLTSGRSLSSYNEQFF. CDR3 sequence (DNA): TGTGCCAGCTCACCACCCTTAACTAGCGGGAGATCCCTCAGCTCCTACAATGAGCAGTTCTTC.

This clonotype was found a few times. The rearrangement uses TRBV2 and TRBJ2-1; perhaps TRBD2 as D (5 bases). The CDR3 extends over 13 amino acids. V lost 6 bases to trimming and J lost 12 bases, with 18 bases between them. In germline, CDR1 is SNHLY, CDR2 FYNNEI. CDR3 region: CASSPRTRVSQFF. Written as DNA, the CDR3 is TGTGCCAGCAGCCCGAGGACGAGGGTATCGCAGTTCTTC.

This clonotype appeared a few times. The chain combines TRBV7-8 with TRBJ2-4, with D tentatively TRBD2 (5 bases). The V gene lost 4 bases and the J gene lost 0 bases, with 10 bases spanning the gap. In germline, CDR1 is SGHVS, CDR2 FQNEAQ. CDR3 length equals 15 residues. CDR3 sequence (DNA): TGTGCCAGCAGCTCCCCAGGACTAGCCAAAAACATTCAGTACTTC. Translation gives CASSSPGLAKNIQYF.

This clonotype was found many times. The chain links TRBV12-3 or TRBV12-4 to TRBJ2-7, with 13 bases fitting TRBD2. V shed 5 bases and J 2 bases; nucleotides not matched to a gene: 3. The CDR3 runs 15 residues. The CDR3 protein is CASSPLAGGAYEQYF. As DNA, the CDR3 is TGTGCCAGCAGTCCACTAGCGGGAGGGGCCTACGAGCAGTACTTC.

This rearrangement joins TRBV5-1 to TRBJ1-1; perhaps TRBD1 as D (6 bases). V was pared by 1 base and J by 5 bases, with 12 bases between. Germline V CDR1 and CDR2: SGHRS, YFSETQ. This CDR3 has 14 residues. In DNA, the CDR3 is TGCGCCAGCAGCTTGTTGGCAGGGGAGACTGAAGCTTTCTTT. This sequence encodes CASSLLAGETEAFF.

This clonotype has a handful of counts. V and J are TRBV7-9 and TRBJ1-2; D not resolved. Germline loops: CDR1 SEHNR, CDR2 FQNEAQ (reference sequence). The V end lost 1 base, the J end lost 2 bases, and 8 bases lay between the germline ends. This CDR3 is built from 14 residues. CDR3 region: CASSLEAENYGYTF. CDR3 coding DNA: TGTGCCAGCAGCTTAGAGGCGGAGAACTATGGCTACACCTTC.

This clonotype was counted between two and nine times. This rearrangement joins TRBV20-1 to TRBJ1-6, with 7 positions matching TRBD1. There are 15 residues in the CDR3. CDR1 and CDR2 from the germline V gene are DFQATT and SNEGSKA (reference sequence). Trimming at V came to 0 bases and at J to 10 bases, leaving 9 bases not matched to a gene. The CDR3 sequence is CSARDFTGARSPLHF. For the CDR3, the DNA is TGCAGTGCTAGAGATTTTACAGGGGCTAGATCACCCCTCCACTTT.

This clonotype was recorded at least ten times. This rearrangement joins TRBV7-9 to TRBJ2-3, with 8 bases aligning to TRBD2. With V trimmed by 5 bases and J by 0 bases, 4 bases remained unmatched. The CDR3 loop spans 15 amino acids. The germline gives CDR1 SEHNR, CDR2 FQNEAQ (reference sequence). The CDR3 DNA reads TGTGCCAGCAGCATTAGCGGGACCAGCACAGATACGCAGTATTTT. As protein: CASSISGTSTDTQYF.

This clonotype has a count of ten or more. The rearrangement joins TRBV7-8 to TRBJ2-3; D gene uncertain. The CDR3 runs 14 residues. The V gene's germline CDR1 is SGHVS and CDR2 FQNEAQ. V lost 5 bases, J lost 0 bases, and 9 bases lay in between. The DNA for the CDR3 is TGTGCCAGCAGCGTGGCGGTTAGCACAGATACGCAGTATTTT. Translating it yields CASSVAVSTDTQYF.

There are many counts of this clonotype. V gene TRBV5-5 combines with J gene TRBJ1-6; D perhaps matches TRBD1 (5 bases). Trimming stripped 4 bases from V and 10 bases from J, with 15 bases between. Per the germline V gene, CDR1 is SGHKS and CDR2 is YYEKEE (reference sequence). The CDR3 is made up of 14 amino acids. The CDR3 DNA is TGTGCCAGCAGCCCACCCAGGGCGGAATCACCCCTCCACTTT. Its protein product is CASSPPRAESPLHF. The full variable domain, completed using reference TRBV5-5 and TRBJ1-6, is DAGVTQSPTHLIKTRGQQVTLRCSPISGHKSVSWYQQVLGQGPQFIFQYYEKEERGRGNFPDRFSARQFPNYSSELNVNALLLGDSALYLCASSPPRAESPLHFGNGTRLTVT.

This clonotype was seen a handful of times. The rearrangement links TRBV5-4 to TRBJ2-5; D is tentatively TRBD1 or TRBD2 (5 bases each). The CDR3 covers 13 residues. Germline CDR1 and CDR2: SGHNT and YYREEE (reference sequence). The CDR3: CAPLWGSGRTQYF. In DNA, the CDR3 is TGTGCTCCCCTTTGGGGGTCCGGGCGGACCCAGTACTTC.

The chain has TRBV3-1 and TRBJ2-3; D ambiguous. Deletions cut 0 bases from V and 5 bases from J, with 6 bases between. The CDR3 extends over 13 amino acids. Germline CDR1 reads LGHDT; CDR2 reads YNNKEL (reference sequence). CDR3 protein: CASSQDREDTQYF. The CDR3 nucleotides read TGTGCCAGCAGCCAAGACCGAGAAGATACGCAGTATTTT.

This clonotype was seen repeatedly, ten times or more. The chain joins TRBV6-5 to TRBJ2-3; 13 bases map to TRBD2. The V gene end was trimmed by 2 bases and the J gene end by 5 bases; junction bases not matched to a gene: 7. Germline CDR1 MNHEY, CDR2 SVGAGI. The CDR3 covers 17 residues. The CDR3 loop reads CASSYLGTSGIGDTQYF. The CDR3 coding sequence is TGTGCCAGCAGTTACCTCGGGACTAGCGGGATTGGAGATACGCAGTATTTT.

V and J are TRBV20-1 and TRBJ2-5, with D maybe TRBD1 (6 bases). V shed 6 bases and J shed 2 bases, with 13 bases lying between them. Germline CDR1 reads DFQATT; CDR2 reads SNEGSKA (reference sequence). This CDR3 has 13 residues. CDR3 sequence (DNA): TGCAGTGCCCTGGGGGCGGAGCAAGAGACCCAGTACTTC. Its translation is CSALGAEQETQYF.

The chain joins TRBV6-1 to TRBJ2-7; the D is unclear. The CDR3 sequence is 13 residues long. V was shortened by 1 base and J by 2 bases, with 6 bases between the two germline ends. The germline V gene encodes CDR1 MNHNS and CDR2 SASEGT. The CDR3 loop reads CASSEVAAYEQYF. In DNA, the CDR3 is TGTGCCAGCAGTGAAGTAGCCGCCTACGAGCAGTACTTC.

This clonotype has ten or more counts. The rearrangement joins TRBV20-1 to TRBJ2-3; 12 nucleotides match TRBD2. Trimming cost V 5 bases and J 0 bases; bases outside gene matches: 3. The CDR3 loop spans 15 amino acids. In germline, CDR1 is DFQATT, CDR2 SNEGSKA (reference sequence). The CDR3 nucleotides read TGCAGTGCTCACGGACTAGCGGGAAGCACAGATACGCAGTATTTT. Its translation: CSAHGLAGSTDTQYF.

This clonotype was seen a handful of times. V usage is TRBV5-1 and J usage is TRBJ2-3, with D perhaps given as TRBD1 or TRBD2 (5 bases each). CDR3 size: 14 residues. V was shortened by 4 bases and J by 2 bases, with 11 bases between the two germline ends. Germline CDR1 reads SGHRS; CDR2 reads YFSETQ. The CDR3 reads CASSARDLTDTQYF. As DNA, the CDR3 is TGCGCCAGCAGCGCCCGGGACCTCACAGATACGCAGTATTTT.

This clonotype was counted ten times or more. The rearrangement uses TRBV7-3 and TRBJ2-3; D uncertain. The CDR3 is 13 amino acids. The V end was cut by 5 bases, the J end by 2 bases, with 8 bases between. CDR1 and CDR2 (germline): SGHTA, FQGTGA. The CDR3 protein is CASSPRPTDTQYF. CDR3 bases: TGTGCCAGCAGCCCACGCCCCACAGATACGCAGTATTTT.

This clonotype was counted a few times. The chain combines TRBV6-5 with TRBJ1-1, with D unresolved. There are 16 residues in the CDR3. With 0 bases removed from V and 0 bases from J, the gap between germline ends came to 11 bases. The germline CDR1 and CDR2 sequences are MNHEY and SVGAGI. CDR3: CASSYSTQRMNTEAFF. The CDR3 nucleotides are TGTGCCAGCAGTTACTCGACTCAGCGTATGAACACTGAAGCTTTCTTT.

This sequence joins TRBV25-1 and TRBJ2-3; maybe TRBD2 (5 bases). Germline V gene data show CDR1 as MGHDK and CDR2 as SYGVNS. Trimming removed 7 bases at V and 4 bases at J, with 24 bases between. This CDR3 spans 17 amino acids. The DNA for the CDR3 is TGTGCCAGCAATCGCGGGTCGGCGGACTCTAGCCCAGATACGCAGTATTTT. This codes for CASNRGSADSSPDTQYF. The whole variable domain, filled in from reference TRBV25-1 and TRBJ2-3, reads EADIYQTPRYLVIGTGKKITLECSQTMGHDKMYWYQQDPGMELHLIHYSYGVNSTEKGDLSSESTVSRIRTEHFPLTLESARPSHTSQYLCASNRGSADSSPDTQYFGPGTRLTVL.

This clonotype was recorded many times. The rearrangement uses TRBV5-1 and TRBJ2-3; D gene ambiguous. Trimming pared 0 bases from V and 9 bases from J, leaving 17 bases between. The length of the CDR3 is 15 residues. Per germline, CDR1 SGHRS and CDR2 YFSETQ. CDR3 DNA sequence: TGCGCCAGCAGCTTGGATCGGGTAGGCGCAGGAACGCAGTATTTT. It specifies CASSLDRVGAGTQYF.